The T cell receptor (beta chain) described here comes from a study of OX40 agonist ivuxolimab in advanced cancers. Overall study context: Patients in dose escalation had liver, melanoma, kidney or head and neck cancers.

Assay: immunoSEQ multiplex PCR; the TCRdb copy retains only in-frame clones and omits some. The repertoire holds some 41,000 clones, with about 86% as singletons. CDR3 size: 12 residues. Germline assignment: CDR1 SGHTA and CDR2 FQGNSA. The V end was cut by 5 bases, the J end by 12 bases, with 11 bases between. This TCR was sampled from an adult with an advanced solid tumor such as melanoma, head and neck, liver or kidney cancer. The chain joins TRBV7-2 to TRBJ1-6, with a weak D call TRBD1 (5 bases). The sample here was CD4+ or CD8+ T cells sorted from blood, taken in a trial of the OX40 agonist ivuxolimab. This CDR3 is CASSRTTGPLHF. The CDR3 DNA reads as TGTGCCAGCAGCCGCACAACAGGACCCCTCCACTTT.